This T cell receptor beta chain originates from a study of blood T cell repertoires in COVID-19. Across the study: PBMCs, B-cell-depleted T cells, or T cells were the source of the cDNA or gDNA that made up the material.

V was trimmed by 1 base and J by 1 base, leaving 7 bases between them. Per the germline V gene, CDR1 is LNHNV and CDR2 is YYDKDF (reference sequence). The CDR3 is 14 amino acids. Clones were read by immunoSEQ multiplex PCR, and TCRdb kept only the in-frame ones, dropping some. The profile shows 70,000 to 95,000 clones, approximately 89% of them singletons. This clone occurred once. The sample comprised peripheral blood. The receptor's source is a middle-aged man with active COVID-19. The chain employs TRBV15 and TRBJ1-1; D possibly corresponds to TRBD1 (5 bases). CDR3 nucleotides: TGTGCCACCAGCAGAGTGGGGGGGAACACTGAAGCTTTCTTT. Translation gives CATSRVGGNTEAFF.